This T cell receptor beta chain was captured in a study of blood T cell repertoires in COVID-19. Across the whole study: Donors in the United States, Italy and Spain gave samples during acute or convalescent COVID-19. Sample material is recorded as cDNA or gDNA derived from T cells, B-cell-depleted T cells, or PBMCs.

CDR3 length: 14 amino acids. Germline CDR1 WNHNN, CDR2 SYGVQD (reference sequence). Trimming took 2 bases from V and 4 from J; bases not matched to a gene: 4. Produced via immunoSEQ multiplex PCR; TCRdb's table is partial and in-frame only. The repertoire holds about 180,000 clones, with 75% to 90% as singletons. Sequencing was carried out using PBMCs or T cells enriched from blood (not recorded which). This clonotype originated in a man aged 35-49 years who had recovered from COVID-19. The chain couples TRBV10-1 to TRBJ2-7, with 8 bases that match TRBD1. The CDR3 protein is CASSETGGRYEQYF. Here the CDR3 DNA reads TGCGCCAGCAGTGAGACAGGGGGACGATACGAGCAGTACTTC.